This TCR beta chain appears in the sequencing data of a study of Ad26.COV2.S vaccination and SARS-CoV-2 variants. This sample's treatment: around 19 received Ad26.COV2.S at low or high dose, single or two shots; several received placebo; per-sample allocation not given. Samples were taken on day 63 after the first vaccine or placebo injection. This clone has only one observation. Germline V lookup: CDR1 MGHDK, CDR2 SYGVNS. The CDR3 runs to 11 residues. Trimming took off 4 bases at V and 4 bases at J, with 5 bases between the two ends. Repertoires were generated with immunoSEQ multiplex PCR, while TCRdb's copy carries only in-frame clones and drops some. Altogether about 280,000 clones are present, about 89% being singletons, with the ten largest covering approximately 3.3%.

This sequence was found in a person between 18 and 60 years old who received the Ad26.COV2.S COVID-19 vaccine or a placebo. The sequences come from peripheral blood, collected in a trial of Ad26.COV2.S vaccine versus placebo. The chain recombines TRBV25-1 with TRBJ2-7; D unresolved. The CDR3 DNA sequence: TGTGCCAGCAGTGGGCAGTACGAGCAGTACTTC. Protein: CASSGQYEQYF.